This TCR beta chain was captured in a study of blood T cell repertoires in COVID-19. The CDR3 has 16 residues. V trimming: 2 bases; J trimming: 3 bases; junction bases outside the gene matches: 6. The germline CDR1 and CDR2 sequences are MNHNS and SASEGT. Sequencing used immunoSEQ multiplex PCR; TCRdb keeps in-frame clones, though not all of them. The sample records about 130,000 clones, around 85% being singletons. The chain carries TRBV6-1 and TRBJ1-4; 7 positions match TRBD1. Sequenced input: PBMCs or T cells enriched from blood (not recorded which). The receptor was derived from a man aged 45-65 years who had recovered from COVID-19. CDR3 protein: CASSEQPQGANEKLFF. CDR3 sequence (DNA): TGTGCCAGCAGTGAACAGCCCCAGGGGGCTAATGAAAAACTGTTTTTT.